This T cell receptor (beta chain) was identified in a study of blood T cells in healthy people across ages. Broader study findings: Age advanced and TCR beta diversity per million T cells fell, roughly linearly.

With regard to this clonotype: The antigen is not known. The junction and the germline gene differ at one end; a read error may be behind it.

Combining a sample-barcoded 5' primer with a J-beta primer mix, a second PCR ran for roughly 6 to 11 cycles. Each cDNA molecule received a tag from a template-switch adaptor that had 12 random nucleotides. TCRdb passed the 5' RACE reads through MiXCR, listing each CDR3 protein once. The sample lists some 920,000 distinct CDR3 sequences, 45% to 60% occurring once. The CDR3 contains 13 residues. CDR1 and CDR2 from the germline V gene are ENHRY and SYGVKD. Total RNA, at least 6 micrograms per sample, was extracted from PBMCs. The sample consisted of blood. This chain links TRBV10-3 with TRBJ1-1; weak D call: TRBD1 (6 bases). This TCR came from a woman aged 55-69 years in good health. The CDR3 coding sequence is TGTGCCGTCAGCTACAGGGAGACCACTGAAGCTTTCTTT. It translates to CAVSYRETTEAFF.